At least ten counts were recorded for the clone carrying this T cell receptor beta chain. Its matching antigen is unknown. The data derive from a study of blood T cells in healthy people across ages. The authors ran a second PCR of 7 to 11 cycles using a sample-barcoded 5' primer and a J-beta primer mix. A single record per CDR3 protein comes from TCRdb applying MiXCR to the 5' RACE reads. The sample has about 290,000 distinct CDR3 sequences; roughly a quarter are singletons. Findings and caveats of the study: Naive and antigen-experienced cells could not be conclusively compared, given unsorted PBMCs.

This CDR3 comprises 16 residues. Germline CDR1 SGHVS, CDR2 FQNEAQ. The sample taken for sequencing was blood. This chain joins TRBV7-8 and TRBJ2-5; TRBD2 agrees at 10 bases. TRBJ2-7 explains the end of the DNA better; the J call may be wrong. This receptor was identified in a woman between 70 and 85 years old in good health. The CDR3 region is CASSLGWRTSGYEQYF. In DNA, the CDR3 is TGTGCCAGCAGCTTAGGATGGAGGACTAGCGGTTACGAGCAGTACTTC.